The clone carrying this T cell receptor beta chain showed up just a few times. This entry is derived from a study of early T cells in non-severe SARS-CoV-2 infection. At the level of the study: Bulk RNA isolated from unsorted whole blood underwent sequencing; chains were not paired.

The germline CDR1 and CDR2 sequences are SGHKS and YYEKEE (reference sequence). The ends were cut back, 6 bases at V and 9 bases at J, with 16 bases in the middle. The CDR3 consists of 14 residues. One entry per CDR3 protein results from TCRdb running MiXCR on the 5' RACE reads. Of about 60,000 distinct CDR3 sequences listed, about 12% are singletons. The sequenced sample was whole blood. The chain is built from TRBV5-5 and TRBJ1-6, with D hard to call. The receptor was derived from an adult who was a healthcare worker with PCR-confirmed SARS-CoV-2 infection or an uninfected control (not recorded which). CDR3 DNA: TGTGCCAGCATGCGCCGACTGGGGAGTTCACCCCTCCACTTT. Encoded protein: CASMRRLGSSPLHF.